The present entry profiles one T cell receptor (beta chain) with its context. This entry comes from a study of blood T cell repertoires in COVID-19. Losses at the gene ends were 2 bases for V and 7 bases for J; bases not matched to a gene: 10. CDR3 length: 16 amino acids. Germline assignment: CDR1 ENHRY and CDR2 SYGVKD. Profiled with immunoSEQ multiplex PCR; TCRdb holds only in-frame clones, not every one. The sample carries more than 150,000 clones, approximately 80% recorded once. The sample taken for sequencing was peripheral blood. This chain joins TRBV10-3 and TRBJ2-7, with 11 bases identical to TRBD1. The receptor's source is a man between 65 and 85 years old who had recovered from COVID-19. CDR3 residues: CAISEPRTGGAGEQYF. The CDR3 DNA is TGTGCCATCAGTGAGCCGAGGACAGGGGGCGCGGGGGAGCAGTACTTC.